This TCR beta chain was identified during a study of PD-1 blockade in classical Hodgkin lymphoma. The study's findings and limits: Patients with a complete response exhibited baseline diversity comparable to newly diagnosed patients. Reported baseline diversity: healthy donors highest, relapsed/refractory patients lowest.

Time point: cycle 4 day 1 (C4D1), after less than 7 weeks of nivolumab. Relapse was seen in all patients after autologous stem cell transplantation, and brentuximab vedotin exposure was variable. Magnetic depletion of unwanted cells isolated CD4+ T cells from thawed PBMCs. The table lists this clone with a count of one. Its antigen is not identified. Trimming cost V 5 bases and J 1 base; bases outside gene matches: 17. The CDR3 totals 21 residues. CDR1 MDHEN and CDR2 SYDVKM come from the germline V gene. Data came from immunoSEQ multiplex PCR; TCRdb stores just in-frame clones and leaves some out. The profile shows about 12,000 clones, about nine tenths of them singletons.

V is TRBV28 and J is TRBJ2-3; TRBD2 matches at 14 bases. Sequencing was performed on CD4+ T cells from blood, taken before the fourth cycle of nivolumab. The receptor was isolated from a human donor with classical Hodgkin lymphoma. The CDR3 sequence: CASSPLIGTSGSFLRTDTQYF. In nucleotides, the CDR3 is TGTGCCAGCAGTCCACTCATCGGGACTAGCGGGAGTTTCCTGCGCACAGATACGCAGTATTTT.